A selection of T cell receptor beta chains follows, all from one sample in a study of CD4 T cells in lung cancer. Data came from immunoSEQ multiplex PCR; TCRdb stores just in-frame clones and leaves some out. The data contain under 6,000 clones, 74% of them singletons. Specimen: lung tumor tissue. The receptors were gathered from a man aged 60 to 75 with non-small cell lung cancer. Each CDR3 is given with its conserved first and last residue. A D gene is named only where the DNA matches it firmly. Clone size, where shown, is once, few, many, or a class for clones that have expanded.

D gene: TRBD2; J gene: TRBJ2-3; clone size: .; V gene: TRBV4-2; CDR3 DNA: TGTGCCAGCAGCCAAGGACTAGCGGGAGGGCCTAGCACAGATACGCAGTATTTT; CDR3 protein: CASSQGLAGGPSTDTQYF
D gene: TRBD2; J gene: TRBJ2-1; clone size: .; V gene: TRBV15; CDR3 DNA: TGTGCCACCCTTAGCGGGAGTAGCAATGAGCAGTTCTTC; CDR3 protein: CATLSGSSNEQFF
D gene: .; J gene: TRBJ2-3; clone size: .; V gene: TRBV6-4; CDR3 DNA: TGTGCCAGCAGTGAGCGAGGGGGATCTAGCACAGATACGCAGTATTTT; CDR3 protein: CASSERGGSSTDTQYF
D gene: .; J gene: TRBJ1-3; clone size: .; V gene: TRBV19; CDR3 DNA: TGTGCCAGTTTTAGGGGCGGCTCTGGAAACACCATATATTTT; CDR3 protein: CASFRGGSGNTIYF
D gene: .; J gene: TRBJ1-2; clone size: few; V gene: TRBV5-5; CDR3 DNA: TGTGCCAGCAGCTTGAAACAACCTAACTATGGCTACACCTTC; CDR3 protein: CASSLKQPNYGYTF
D gene: TRBD1; J gene: TRBJ2-2; clone size: .; V gene: TRBV19; CDR3 DNA: TGTGCCAGTAGGATGACAGGGGATAAGAACACCGGGGAGCTGTTTTTT; CDR3 protein: CASRMTGDKNTGELFF
D gene: TRBD2; J gene: TRBJ2-3; clone size: once; V gene: TRBV5-1; CDR3 DNA: TGCGCCAGCAGCTTGACCCGGACTAGCGGTACATGGGATACGCAGTATTTT; CDR3 protein: CASSLTRTSGTWDTQYF
D gene: TRBD2; J gene: TRBJ2-3; clone size: .; V gene: TRBV2; CDR3 DNA: TGTGCCAGCAGTAAACTAGCGGGAGGTAGCACAGATACGCAGTATTTT; CDR3 protein: CASSKLAGGSTDTQYF
D gene: TRBD2; J gene: TRBJ2-1; clone size: few; V gene: TRBV9; CDR3 DNA: TGTGCCAGCAGCCCCAGGACTAGCGGAACCTACAATGAGCAGTTCTTC; CDR3 protein: CASSPRTSGTYNEQFF
D gene: .; J gene: TRBJ2-3; clone size: .; V gene: TRBV6-1; CDR3 DNA: TGTGCCACCGAGTTGGCGGAGTGGACAGATACGCAGTATTTT; CDR3 protein: CATELAEWTDTQYF
D gene: .; J gene: TRBJ2-1; clone size: .; V gene: TRBV9; CDR3 DNA: TGTGCCAGCAGCGTAGAGTCAAGCAAGGAGCAGTTCTTC; CDR3 protein: CASSVESSKEQFF
D gene: .; J gene: TRBJ2-5; clone size: .; V gene: TRBV11-1; CDR3 DNA: TGTGCCAGCAGCCACCCCGGAGGAGAGACCCAGTACTTC; CDR3 protein: CASSHPGGETQYF
D gene: .; J gene: TRBJ1-5; clone size: .; V gene: TRBV10-3; CDR3 DNA: TGTGCCATCAGTGACTTCGACAGTAGCAATCAGCCCCAGCATTTT; CDR3 protein: CAISDFDSSNQPQHF
D gene: TRBD1; J gene: TRBJ1-2; clone size: .; V gene: TRBV19; CDR3 DNA: TGTGCCAGTACCCGGGACAGGGCCTACTATGGCTACACCTTC; CDR3 protein: CASTRDRAYYGYTF
D gene: TRBD2; J gene: TRBJ2-1; clone size: .; V gene: TRBV4-2; CDR3 DNA: TGTGCCAGCAGCCCAGTAGCGGGAGGGCCCAATGAGCAGTTCTTC; CDR3 protein: CASSPVAGGPNEQFF
D gene: .; J gene: TRBJ1-1; clone size: .; V gene: TRBV11-2; CDR3 DNA: TGTGCCAGCAGCCTAAACTTGAACACTGAAGCTTTCTTT; CDR3 protein: CASSLNLNTEAFF
D gene: .; J gene: TRBJ2-1; clone size: .; V gene: TRBV9; CDR3 DNA: TGTGCCAGCAGCGCGGAGGCCAGGGGAAACGGTGAGCAGTTCTTC; CDR3 protein: CASSAEARGNGEQFF
D gene: .; J gene: TRBJ1-2; clone size: .; V gene: TRBV11-2; CDR3 DNA: TGTGCCAGCAGCTTACGGCCAGGGTATGGCTACACCTTC; CDR3 protein: CASSLRPGYGYTF
D gene: .; J gene: TRBJ1-1; clone size: .; V gene: TRBV2; CDR3 DNA: TGTGCCAGCAGTCGAGGGCAGGGGAGTAGAGCTGAAGCTTTCTTT; CDR3 protein: CASSRGQGSRAEAFF
D gene: TRBD2; J gene: TRBJ2-3; clone size: .; V gene: TRBV19; CDR3 DNA: TGTGCCAGTAGTATACTAGCGGGAGAGGGGGGCACAGATACGCAGTATTTT; CDR3 protein: CASSILAGEGGTDTQYF
D gene: .; J gene: TRBJ2-7; clone size: .; V gene: TRBV11-2; CDR3 DNA: TGTGCCAGCAGCTTAAGGTTTCTAGCGTCCCGTCACGAGCAGTACTTC; CDR3 protein: CASSLRFLASRHEQYF
D gene: TRBD1; J gene: TRBJ2-6; clone size: once; V gene: TRBV7-8; CDR3 DNA: TGTGCCAGCAGCCTCCGGGACAGCTCTGGGGCCAACGTCCTGACTTTC; CDR3 protein: CASSLRDSSGANVLTF
D gene: .; J gene: TRBJ1-1; clone size: .; V gene: TRBV10-2; CDR3 DNA: TGCGCCAGCAGTGATATAGGACAGCGTTACCTAAAGAACACTGAAGCTTTCTTT; CDR3 protein: CASSDIGQRYLKNTEAFF
D gene: .; J gene: TRBJ1-1; clone size: once; V gene: TRBV5-1; CDR3 DNA: TGCGCCAGCAGCCCGGAGGCCGGGCCGGGAGGCACTGAAGCTTTCTTT; CDR3 protein: CASSPEAGPGGTEAFF
D gene: TRBD2; J gene: TRBJ2-5; clone size: .; V gene: TRBV7-2; CDR3 DNA: TGTGCCAGCAGCTTAGGCGGGAGGGCCGAGACCCAGTACTTC; CDR3 protein: CASSLGGRAETQYF
D gene: .; J gene: TRBJ1-1; clone size: .; V gene: TRBV5-1; CDR3 DNA: TGCGCCAGCAGCTTGGGACAGAGGAACACTGAAGCTTTCTTT; CDR3 protein: CASSLGQRNTEAFF
D gene: TRBD1; J gene: TRBJ1-6; clone size: .; V gene: TRBV29-1; CDR3 DNA: TGCAGCGTGGCGACAGGGGGGGATTCACCCCTCCACTTT; CDR3 protein: CSVATGGDSPLHF
D gene: TRBD1; J gene: TRBJ1-2; clone size: .; V gene: TRBV18; CDR3 DNA: TGTGCCAGCTCCCGGGACAGGGGAGATGGCTACACCTTC; CDR3 protein: CASSRDRGDGYTF
D gene: TRBD1; J gene: TRBJ2-1; clone size: .; V gene: TRBV9; CDR3 DNA: TGTGCCAGCAGCCCCAGGGACAGGTCGGCCTCCTACAATGAGCAGTTCTTC; CDR3 protein: CASSPRDRSASYNEQFF
D gene: TRBD2; J gene: TRBJ2-1; clone size: .; V gene: TRBV10-3; CDR3 DNA: TGTGCCATCAGTAAACAAGGGGGGACTAGCGGGATGAGTGAGCAGTTCTTC; CDR3 protein: CAISKQGGTSGMSEQFF
D gene: .; J gene: TRBJ2-1; clone size: .; V gene: TRBV10-3; CDR3 DNA: TGTGCCATCACCGCCAGCCGGCTAGCCGAAGGTAATGAGCAGTTCTTC; CDR3 protein: CAITASRLAEGNEQFF
D gene: .; J gene: TRBJ2-7; clone size: .; V gene: TRBV27; CDR3 DNA: TGTGCCAGCAGAATGACAACGAATTCCTACGAGCAGTACTTC; CDR3 protein: CASRMTTNSYEQYF
D gene: TRBD1; J gene: TRBJ2-6; clone size: medium-sized; V gene: TRBV19; CDR3 DNA: TGTGCCAGTAGCCTCACAGGGGGCTCTGGGGCCAACGTCCTGACTTTC; CDR3 protein: CASSLTGGSGANVLTF
D gene: TRBD1; J gene: TRBJ2-7; clone size: .; V gene: TRBV4-1; CDR3 DNA: TGCGCCAGCAGCCAGACCTCCGGGACAGGGGCCCCCTACGAGCAGTACTTC; CDR3 protein: CASSQTSGTGAPYEQYF
D gene: TRBD1; J gene: TRBJ1-2; clone size: hyperexpanded; V gene: TRBV4-1; CDR3 DNA: TGCGCCAGCAGCCGGAAAGGCGGACAGGGCAACTATGGCTACACCTTC; CDR3 protein: CASSRKGGQGNYGYTF
D gene: .; J gene: TRBJ2-5; clone size: few; V gene: TRBV27; CDR3 DNA: TGTGCCAGCAGTTACTCTAGAATGGAGACCCAGTACTTC; CDR3 protein: CASSYSRMETQYF
D gene: .; J gene: TRBJ1-1; clone size: few; V gene: TRBV7-3; CDR3 DNA: TGTGCCAGCAGCCCCCACCCGGTGAACACTGAAGCTTTCTTT; CDR3 protein: CASSPHPVNTEAFF
D gene: TRBD2; J gene: TRBJ2-7; clone size: .; V gene: TRBV27; CDR3 DNA: TGTGCCAGCAGTCCCGGGGGGACTCCCAACTACGAGCAGTACTTC; CDR3 protein: CASSPGGTPNYEQYF
D gene: TRBD2; J gene: TRBJ2-4; clone size: .; V gene: TRBV7-8; CDR3 DNA: TGTGCCAGCAGCTTATCCAGCGGGGATATAAACATTCAGTACTTC; CDR3 protein: CASSLSSGDINIQYF
D gene: TRBD1; J gene: TRBJ2-7; clone size: medium-sized; V gene: TRBV28; CDR3 DNA: TGTGCCAGCAGTTTAGAGGGACAGGGGTTCCGGGAGCAGTACTTC; CDR3 protein: CASSLEGQGFREQYF
D gene: .; J gene: TRBJ2-5; clone size: .; V gene: TRBV7-2; CDR3 DNA: TGTGCCAGCAGCTTAGTAGCGGCCCGGGTAGAGACCCAGTACTTC; CDR3 protein: CASSLVAARVETQYF
D gene: .; J gene: TRBJ1-1; clone size: .; V gene: TRBV6-5; CDR3 DNA: TGTGCCAGCAGTTATCGAAGAGTCTCCCACACTGAAGCTTTCTTT; CDR3 protein: CASSYRRVSHTEAFF
D gene: TRBD1; J gene: TRBJ1-5; clone size: .; V gene: TRBV7-3; CDR3 DNA: TGTGCCAGCAGCTTAGGAGGACAGGGCGATCAGCCCCAGCATTTT; CDR3 protein: CASSLGGQGDQPQHF
D gene: .; J gene: TRBJ2-5; clone size: .; V gene: TRBV6-1; CDR3 DNA: TGTGCCAGCAGTGAATCCCCCGCGGGGGAGACCCAGTACTTC; CDR3 protein: CASSESPAGETQYF
D gene: TRBD1; J gene: TRBJ2-7; clone size: .; V gene: TRBV6-1; CDR3 DNA: TGTGCCAGCAGTGAATGGGGGACAGTGGCCTACGAGCAGTACTTC; CDR3 protein: CASSEWGTVAYEQYF
D gene: TRBD1; J gene: TRBJ2-3; clone size: .; V gene: TRBV6-6; CDR3 DNA: TGTGCCAGCAGTTACTCAGGGGGCCTTAGCACAGATACGCAGTATTTT; CDR3 protein: CASSYSGGLSTDTQYF
D gene: TRBD1; J gene: TRBJ2-1; clone size: few; V gene: TRBV6-1; CDR3 DNA: TGTGCCAGCAGTGAATTCAGGACAGGGACGCGGTTCTTC; CDR3 protein: CASSEFRTGTRFF
D gene: .; J gene: TRBJ2-5; clone size: .; V gene: TRBV12-2; CDR3 DNA: TGTGCAAGTCGCGTCAAACAGAAAGAGACCCAGTACTTC; CDR3 protein: CASRVKQKETQYF
D gene: TRBD1; J gene: TRBJ1-2; clone size: .; V gene: TRBV5-5; CDR3 DNA: TGTGCCAGCAGCCCGGACAGGGTGATAGGTGGCTACACCTTC; CDR3 protein: CASSPDRVIGGYTF
D gene: .; J gene: TRBJ2-5; clone size: .; V gene: TRBV5-5; CDR3 DNA: TGTGCCAGCAGCTTGGCCAGGGAAGAGACCCAGTACTTC; CDR3 protein: CASSLAREETQYF
D gene: .; J gene: TRBJ1-2; clone size: .; V gene: TRBV5-1; CDR3 DNA: TGCGCCAGCAGCTCGGATACAGGGAACTATGGCTACACCTTC; CDR3 protein: CASSSDTGNYGYTF
D gene: .; J gene: TRBJ2-1; clone size: once; V gene: TRBV28; CDR3 DNA: TGTGCCACCGCTTCTAGCGACTACTACAATGAGCAGTTCTTC; CDR3 protein: CATASSDYYNEQFF
D gene: TRBD2; J gene: TRBJ2-1; clone size: .; V gene: TRBV10-2; CDR3 DNA: TGCGCCAGCATGGGGACTAGCATGTATGAGCAGTTCTTC; CDR3 protein: CASMGTSMYEQFF